This TCR beta chain was recovered during a study of shared clonotypes between healthy human individuals. Concerning this clone itself: Its matching antigen is unknown.

Some clones are missing from TCRdb's copy, which holds only in-frame ones; the method was immunoSEQ multiplex PCR. The sample holds roughly 1,600,000 clones, approximately 98.5% seen once. A CD45RA-negative memory subset and a CD45RA+ naive subset were separated from the CD4+ cells. Study observations and caveats: Enrolling few donors narrowed the genetic and exposure-history diversity that was represented. Sampling covered nothing but blood. Tissue TCR repertoires likely differ from those found in blood.

The TCR was taken from a man under 40 in good health. Sequences were obtained from naive CD4+ T cells sorted from blood. Subset denoted: CD45RA+ positively selected.

The CDR3 DNA reads as TGCGCCAGCACCCCGGGAAGTATGGTGAACACTGAAGCTTTCTTT. It translates to CASTPGSMVNTEAFF. This chain joins TRBV5-1 and TRBJ1-1; D not resolved. Germline CDR1 SGHRS, CDR2 YFSETQ. The CDR3 runs 15 residues. V lost 6 bases and J lost 0, with 15 bases in between.